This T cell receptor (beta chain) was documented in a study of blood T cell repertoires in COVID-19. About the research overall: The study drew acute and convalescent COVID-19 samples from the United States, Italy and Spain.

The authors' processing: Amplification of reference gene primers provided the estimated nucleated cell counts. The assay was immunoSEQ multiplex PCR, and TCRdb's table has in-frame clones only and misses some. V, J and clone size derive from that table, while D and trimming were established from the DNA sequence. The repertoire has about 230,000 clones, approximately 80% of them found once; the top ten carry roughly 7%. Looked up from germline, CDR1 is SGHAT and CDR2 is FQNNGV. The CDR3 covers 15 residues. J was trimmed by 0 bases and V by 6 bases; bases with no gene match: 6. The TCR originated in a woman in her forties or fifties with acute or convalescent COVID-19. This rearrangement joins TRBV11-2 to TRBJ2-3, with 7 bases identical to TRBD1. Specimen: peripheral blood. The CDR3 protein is CASSLTGLSTDTQYF. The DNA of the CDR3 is TGTGCCAGCAGTCTGACAGGGCTTAGCACAGATACGCAGTATTTT.